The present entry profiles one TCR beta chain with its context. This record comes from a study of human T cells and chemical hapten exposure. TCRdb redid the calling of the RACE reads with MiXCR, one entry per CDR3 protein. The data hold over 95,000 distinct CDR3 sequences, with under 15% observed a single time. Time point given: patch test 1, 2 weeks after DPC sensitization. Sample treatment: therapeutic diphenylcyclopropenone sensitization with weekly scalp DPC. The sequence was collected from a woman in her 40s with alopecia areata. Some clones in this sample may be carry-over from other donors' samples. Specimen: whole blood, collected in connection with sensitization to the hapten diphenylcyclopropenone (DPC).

The CDR3 loop reads CASTSGLANTGELFF. Written as DNA, the CDR3 is TGTGCCAGCACCTCGGGACTAGCGAACACCGGGGAGCTGTTTTTT. The chain uses TRBV11-2 and TRBJ2-2, with TRBD2 matching over 8 bases. Germline V CDR1 and CDR2: SGHAT, FQNNGV. CDR3 length: 15 amino acids. With V trimmed by 7 bases and J by 0 bases, 4 bases remained unmatched.